Listed below are T cell receptor beta chains from one sample, sequenced in a study of blood T cell repertoires in COVID-19. Repertoires were generated with immunoSEQ multiplex PCR, while TCRdb's copy carries only in-frame clones and drops some. The repertoire consists of 130,000 to 150,000 clones, with about nine tenths occurring once and the leading ten covering roughly 10%. The sequenced sample was peripheral blood. The receptors originated from a man aged 45-60 years with active or convalescent COVID-19. CDR3s leave out the opening cysteine and the closing phenylalanine or tryptophan. The D gene is left open where the match is weak.

>TRBV6-1|TRBJ2-1|TRBD2
ASSETSGRYNEQF
>TRBV5-6|TRBJ1-2|TRBD1
ASSFLTGGDYGYT
>TRBV2|TRBJ2-2|TRBD2
ASGIPPSGANTGELF
>TRBV4-1|TRBJ1-5|NA
ASSQEGTSNQPQH
>TRBV7-8|TRBJ1-2|TRBD1
ASSRIQGGRYGYT
>TRBV5-1|TRBJ1-2|TRBD1
ASSLGDRAGRGYT
>TRBV28|TRBJ2-7|TRBD1
ASRGQGAREQY
>TRBV21-1|TRBJ1-2|NA
ASSKDGGNYGYT
>TRBV6-5|TRBJ2-7|NA
ASSYSSANYEQY
>TRBV5-1|TRBJ1-1|TRBD1
ASRDRVDTEAF
>TRBV6-5|TRBJ2-1|NA
ASRSRQSSYNEQF